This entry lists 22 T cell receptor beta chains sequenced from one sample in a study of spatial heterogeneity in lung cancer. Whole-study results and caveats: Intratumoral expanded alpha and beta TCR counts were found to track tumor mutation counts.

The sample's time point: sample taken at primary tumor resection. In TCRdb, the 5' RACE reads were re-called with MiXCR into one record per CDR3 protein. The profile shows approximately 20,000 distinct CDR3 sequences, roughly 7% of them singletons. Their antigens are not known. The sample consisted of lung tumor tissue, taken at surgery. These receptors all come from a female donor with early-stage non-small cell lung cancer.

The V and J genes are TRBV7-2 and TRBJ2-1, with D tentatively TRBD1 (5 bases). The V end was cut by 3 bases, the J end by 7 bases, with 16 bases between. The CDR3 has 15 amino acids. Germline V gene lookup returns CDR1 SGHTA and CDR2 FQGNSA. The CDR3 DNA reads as TGTGCCAGCAGCTTCTTCAGGGTCCCAGGGAATGAGCAGTTCTTC. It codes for CASSFFRVPGNEQFF.

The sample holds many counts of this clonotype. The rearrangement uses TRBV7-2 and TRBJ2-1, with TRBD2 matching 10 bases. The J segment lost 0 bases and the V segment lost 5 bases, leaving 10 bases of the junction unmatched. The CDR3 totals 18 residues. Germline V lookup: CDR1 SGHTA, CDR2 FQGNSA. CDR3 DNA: TGTGCCAGCAGCCCATGGAGGGCTAGCGGGGGCTCCTACAATGAGCAGTTCTTC. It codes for CASSPWRASGGSYNEQFF.

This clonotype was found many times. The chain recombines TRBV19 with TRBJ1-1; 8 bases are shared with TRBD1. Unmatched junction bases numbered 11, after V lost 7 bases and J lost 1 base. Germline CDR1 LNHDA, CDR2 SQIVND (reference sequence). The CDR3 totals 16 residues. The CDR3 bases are TGTGCCAGTACCCCAGGGGGCTGGAGGGCGAACACTGAAGCTTTCTTT. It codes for CASTPGGWRANTEAFF.

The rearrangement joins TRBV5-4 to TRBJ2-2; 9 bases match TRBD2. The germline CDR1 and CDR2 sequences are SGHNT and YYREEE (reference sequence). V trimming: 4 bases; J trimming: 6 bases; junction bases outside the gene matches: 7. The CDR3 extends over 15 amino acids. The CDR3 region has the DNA TGTGCCAGCAGCCAAGGGACTAGCTTTTCCGGGGAGCTGTTTTTT. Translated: CASSQGTSFSGELFF.

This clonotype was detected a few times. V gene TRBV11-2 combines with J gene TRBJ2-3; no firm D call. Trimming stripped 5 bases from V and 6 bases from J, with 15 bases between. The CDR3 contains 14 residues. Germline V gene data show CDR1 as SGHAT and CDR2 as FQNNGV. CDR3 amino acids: CASSPQTTRDTQYF. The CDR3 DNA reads TGTGCCAGCAGCCCCCAGACAACCCGGGATACGCAGTATTTT.

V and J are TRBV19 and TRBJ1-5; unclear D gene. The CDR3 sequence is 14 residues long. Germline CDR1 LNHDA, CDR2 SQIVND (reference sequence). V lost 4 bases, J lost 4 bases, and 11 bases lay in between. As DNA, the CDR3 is TGTGCCAGTAGTACCCCGGACGGGAATCAGCCCCAGCATTTT. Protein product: CASSTPDGNQPQHF.

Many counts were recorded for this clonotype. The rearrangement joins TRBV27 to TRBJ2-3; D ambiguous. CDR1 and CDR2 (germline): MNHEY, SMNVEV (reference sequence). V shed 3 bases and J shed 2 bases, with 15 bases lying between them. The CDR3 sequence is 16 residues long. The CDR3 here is CASSFLRQHITDTQYF. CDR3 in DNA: TGTGCCAGCAGTTTCTTAAGGCAGCATATCACAGATACGCAGTATTTT.

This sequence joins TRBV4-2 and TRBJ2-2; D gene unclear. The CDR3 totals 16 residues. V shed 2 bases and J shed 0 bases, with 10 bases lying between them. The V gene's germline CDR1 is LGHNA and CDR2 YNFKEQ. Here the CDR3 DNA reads TGTGCCAGCAGCCAACGGCAAATATCGAACACCGGGGAGCTGTTTTTT. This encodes CASSQRQISNTGELFF.

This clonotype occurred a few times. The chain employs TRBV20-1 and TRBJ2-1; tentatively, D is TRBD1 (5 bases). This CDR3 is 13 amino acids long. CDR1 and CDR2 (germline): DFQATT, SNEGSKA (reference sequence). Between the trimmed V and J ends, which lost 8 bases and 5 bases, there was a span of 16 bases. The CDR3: CSPGSTSDNEQFF. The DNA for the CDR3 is TGCAGTCCAGGGTCCACGAGTGACAATGAGCAGTTCTTC.

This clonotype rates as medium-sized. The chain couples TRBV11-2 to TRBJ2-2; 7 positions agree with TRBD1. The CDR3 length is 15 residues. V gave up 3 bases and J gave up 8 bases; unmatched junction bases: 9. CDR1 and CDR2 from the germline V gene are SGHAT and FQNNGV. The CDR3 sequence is CASSFYRDSVGELFF. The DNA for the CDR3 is TGTGCCAGCAGCTTTTACCGGGACAGCGTGGGGGAGCTGTTTTTT.

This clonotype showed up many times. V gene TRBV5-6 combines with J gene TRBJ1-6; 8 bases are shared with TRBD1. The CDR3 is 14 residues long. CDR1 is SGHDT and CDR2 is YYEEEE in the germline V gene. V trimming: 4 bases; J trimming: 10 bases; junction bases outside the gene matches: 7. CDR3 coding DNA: TGTGCCAGCAGCCTCAGACAGGGGCGCTCACCCCTCCACTTT. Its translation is CASSLRQGRSPLHF.

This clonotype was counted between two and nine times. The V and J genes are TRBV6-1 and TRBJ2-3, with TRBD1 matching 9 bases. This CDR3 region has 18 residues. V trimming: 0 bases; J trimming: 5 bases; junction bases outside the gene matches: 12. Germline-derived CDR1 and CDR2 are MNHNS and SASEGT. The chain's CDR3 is CASSEATLGGQGLDTQYF. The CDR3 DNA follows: TGTGCCAGCAGTGAAGCTACCCTCGGAGGACAGGGGTTAGATACGCAGTATTTT.

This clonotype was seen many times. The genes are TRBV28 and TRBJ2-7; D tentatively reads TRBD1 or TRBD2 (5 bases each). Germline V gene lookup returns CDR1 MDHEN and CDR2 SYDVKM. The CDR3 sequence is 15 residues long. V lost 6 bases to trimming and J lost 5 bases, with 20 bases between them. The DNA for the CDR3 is TGTGCCAGCAGCCGCTCGGGGCCCCGCTCGAACGAGCAGTACTTC. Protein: CASSRSGPRSNEQYF.

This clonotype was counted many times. CDR3: CSARRPGTSGGAGQYF. The CDR3 nucleotides are TGCAGTGCTAGACGTCCCGGGACTAGCGGGGGGGCCGGGCAGTACTTC. The V gene is TRBV20-1, the J gene TRBJ2-7; 16 nucleotides match TRBD2. The CDR3 totals 16 residues. Germline V gene lookup returns CDR1 DFQATT and CDR2 SNEGSKA (reference sequence). Trimming at V came to 2 bases and at J to 9 bases, leaving 10 bases not matched to a gene.

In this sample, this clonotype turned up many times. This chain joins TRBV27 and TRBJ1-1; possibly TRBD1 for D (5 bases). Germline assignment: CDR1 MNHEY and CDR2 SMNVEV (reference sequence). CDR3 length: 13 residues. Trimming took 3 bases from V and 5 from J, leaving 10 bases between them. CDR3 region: CASSFSRGTEAFF. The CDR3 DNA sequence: TGTGCCAGCAGTTTCTCGCGGGGGACTGAAGCTTTCTTT.

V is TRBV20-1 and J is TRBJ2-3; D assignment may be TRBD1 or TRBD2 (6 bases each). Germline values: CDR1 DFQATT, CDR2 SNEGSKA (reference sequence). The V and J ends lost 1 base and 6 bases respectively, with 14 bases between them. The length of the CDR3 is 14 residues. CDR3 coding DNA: TGCAGTGCTAGAGTGGGGCCGGGGGCGGATACGCAGTATTTT. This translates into CSARVGPGADTQYF.

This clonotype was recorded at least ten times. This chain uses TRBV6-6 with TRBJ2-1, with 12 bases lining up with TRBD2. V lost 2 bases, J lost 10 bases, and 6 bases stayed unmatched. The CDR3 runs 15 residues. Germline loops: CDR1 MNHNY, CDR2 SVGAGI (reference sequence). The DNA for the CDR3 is TGTGCCAGCAGTTACGCTAGCGGGGGGGCTCGGGAGCAGTTCTTC. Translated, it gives CASSYASGGAREQFF.

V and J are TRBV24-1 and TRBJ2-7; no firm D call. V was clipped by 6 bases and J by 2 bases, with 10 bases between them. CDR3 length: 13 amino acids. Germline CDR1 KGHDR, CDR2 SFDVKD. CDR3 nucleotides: TGTGCCACCAGTAAAGAGCAGACCTACGAGCAGTACTTC. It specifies CATSKEQTYEQYF.

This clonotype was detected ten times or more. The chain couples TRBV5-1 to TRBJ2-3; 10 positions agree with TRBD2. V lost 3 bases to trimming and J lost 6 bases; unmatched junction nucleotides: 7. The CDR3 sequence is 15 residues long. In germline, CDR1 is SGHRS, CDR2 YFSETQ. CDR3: CASSSSGGQGDTQYF. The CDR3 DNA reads TGCGCCAGCAGCTCTAGCGGGGGTCAGGGGGATACGCAGTATTTT.

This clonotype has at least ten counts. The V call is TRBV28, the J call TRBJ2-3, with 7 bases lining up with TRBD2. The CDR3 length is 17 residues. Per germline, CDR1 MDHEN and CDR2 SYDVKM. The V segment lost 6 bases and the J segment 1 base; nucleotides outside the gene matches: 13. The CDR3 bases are TGTGCCAGCAGCAGCAAGGACGAGGCGGGAGGCACAGATACGCAGTATTTT. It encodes CASSSKDEAGGTDTQYF.

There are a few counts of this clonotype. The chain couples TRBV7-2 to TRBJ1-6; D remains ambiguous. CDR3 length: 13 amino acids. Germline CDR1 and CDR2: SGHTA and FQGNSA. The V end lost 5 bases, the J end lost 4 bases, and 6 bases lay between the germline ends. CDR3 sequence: CASSTSYNSPLHF. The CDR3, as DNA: TGTGCCAGCAGCACTAGTTATAATTCACCCCTCCACTTT.

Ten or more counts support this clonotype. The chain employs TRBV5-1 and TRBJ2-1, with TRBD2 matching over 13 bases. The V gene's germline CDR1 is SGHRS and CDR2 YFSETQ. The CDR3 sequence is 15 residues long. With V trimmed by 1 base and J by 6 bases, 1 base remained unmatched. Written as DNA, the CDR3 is TGCGCCAGCAGCTTGACTAGCGGGGGGGCCAATGAGCAGTTCTTC. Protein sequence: CASSLTSGGANEQFF.